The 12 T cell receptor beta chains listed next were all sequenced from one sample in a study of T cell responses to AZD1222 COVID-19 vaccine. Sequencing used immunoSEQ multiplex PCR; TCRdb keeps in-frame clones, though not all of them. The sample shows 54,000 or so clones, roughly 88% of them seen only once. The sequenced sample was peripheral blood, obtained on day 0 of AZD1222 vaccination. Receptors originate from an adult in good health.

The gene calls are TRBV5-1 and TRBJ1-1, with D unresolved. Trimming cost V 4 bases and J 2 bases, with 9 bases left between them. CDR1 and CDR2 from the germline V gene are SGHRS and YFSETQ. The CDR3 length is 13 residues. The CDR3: CASSPDGNTEAFF. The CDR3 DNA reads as TGCGCCAGCAGCCCGGACGGAAACACTGAAGCTTTCTTT.

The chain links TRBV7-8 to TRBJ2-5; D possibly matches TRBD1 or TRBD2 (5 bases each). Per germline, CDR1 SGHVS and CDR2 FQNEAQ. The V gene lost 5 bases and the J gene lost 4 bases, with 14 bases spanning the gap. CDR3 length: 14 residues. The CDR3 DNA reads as TGTGCCAGCAGCCACCCGGGGCTGGGAGAGACCCAGTACTTC. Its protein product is CASSHPGLGETQYF.

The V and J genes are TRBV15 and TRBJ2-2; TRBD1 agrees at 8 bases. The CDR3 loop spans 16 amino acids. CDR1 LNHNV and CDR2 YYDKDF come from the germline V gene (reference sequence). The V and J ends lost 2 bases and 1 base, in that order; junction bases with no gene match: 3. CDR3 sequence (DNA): TGTGCCACCAGCAGATCCGGGACAGGGAACACCGGGGAGCTGTTTTTT. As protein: CATSRSGTGNTGELFF.

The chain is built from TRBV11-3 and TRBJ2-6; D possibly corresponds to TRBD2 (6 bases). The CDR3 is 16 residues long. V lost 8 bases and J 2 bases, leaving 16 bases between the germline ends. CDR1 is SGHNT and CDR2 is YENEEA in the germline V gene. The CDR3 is CASGSGSGAGANVLTF. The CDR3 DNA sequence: TGTGCCAGCGGCTCCGGATCGGGAGCTGGGGCCAACGTCCTGACTTTC.

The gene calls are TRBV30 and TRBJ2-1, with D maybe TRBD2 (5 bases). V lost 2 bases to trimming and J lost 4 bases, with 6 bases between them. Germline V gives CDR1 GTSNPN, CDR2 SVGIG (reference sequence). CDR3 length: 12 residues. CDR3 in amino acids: CAWSRGYNEQFF. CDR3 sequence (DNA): TGTGCCTGGAGTCGCGGGTACAATGAGCAGTTCTTC.

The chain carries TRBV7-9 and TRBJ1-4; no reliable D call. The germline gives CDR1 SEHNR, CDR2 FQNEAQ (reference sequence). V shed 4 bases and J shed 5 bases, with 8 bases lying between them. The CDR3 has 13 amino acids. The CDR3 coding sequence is TGTGCCAGCAGCTCAGGATTGAATGAAAAACTGTTTTTT. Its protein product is CASSSGLNEKLFF.

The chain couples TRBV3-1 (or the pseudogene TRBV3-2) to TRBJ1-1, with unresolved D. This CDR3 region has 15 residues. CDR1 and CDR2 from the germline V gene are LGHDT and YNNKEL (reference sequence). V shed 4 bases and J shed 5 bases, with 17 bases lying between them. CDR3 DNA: TGTGCCAGCAGCCGACAATCAACGGGAGGAACTGAAGCTTTCTTT. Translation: CASSRQSTGGTEAFF.

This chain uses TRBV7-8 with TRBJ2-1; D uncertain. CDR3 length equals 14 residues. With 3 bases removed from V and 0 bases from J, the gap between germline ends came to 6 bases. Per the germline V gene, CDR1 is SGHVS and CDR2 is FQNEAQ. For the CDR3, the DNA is TGTGCCAGCAGCTTGTGGAGCTCCTACAATGAGCAGTTCTTC. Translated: CASSLWSSYNEQFF.

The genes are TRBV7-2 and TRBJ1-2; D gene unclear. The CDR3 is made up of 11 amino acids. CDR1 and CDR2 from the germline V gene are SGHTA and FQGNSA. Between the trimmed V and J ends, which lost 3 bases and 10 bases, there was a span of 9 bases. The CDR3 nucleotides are TGTGCCAGCAGCTTCGAAAGTACCTACACCTTC. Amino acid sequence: CASSFESTYTF.

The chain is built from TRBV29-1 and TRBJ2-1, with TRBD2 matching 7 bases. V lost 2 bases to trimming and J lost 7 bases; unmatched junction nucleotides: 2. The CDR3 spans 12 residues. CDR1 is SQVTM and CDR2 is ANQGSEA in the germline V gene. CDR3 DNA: TGCAGCGTTGAAAGGGGAGGGAATGAGCAGTTCTTC. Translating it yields CSVERGGNEQFF.

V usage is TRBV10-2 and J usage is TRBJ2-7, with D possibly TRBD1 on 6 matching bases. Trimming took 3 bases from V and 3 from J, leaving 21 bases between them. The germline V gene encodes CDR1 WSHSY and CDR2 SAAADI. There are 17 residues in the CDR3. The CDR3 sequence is CASSEGANRAGGYEQYF. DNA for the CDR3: TGCGCCAGCAGTGAAGGGGCAAACAGGGCCGGTGGCTACGAGCAGTACTTC.

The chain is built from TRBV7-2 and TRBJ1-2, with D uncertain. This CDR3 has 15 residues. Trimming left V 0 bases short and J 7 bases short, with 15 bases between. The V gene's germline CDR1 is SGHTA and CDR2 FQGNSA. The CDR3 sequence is CASSLATSSVGGYTF. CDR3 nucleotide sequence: TGTGCCAGCAGCTTAGCTACCAGCTCGGTAGGTGGCTACACCTTC.